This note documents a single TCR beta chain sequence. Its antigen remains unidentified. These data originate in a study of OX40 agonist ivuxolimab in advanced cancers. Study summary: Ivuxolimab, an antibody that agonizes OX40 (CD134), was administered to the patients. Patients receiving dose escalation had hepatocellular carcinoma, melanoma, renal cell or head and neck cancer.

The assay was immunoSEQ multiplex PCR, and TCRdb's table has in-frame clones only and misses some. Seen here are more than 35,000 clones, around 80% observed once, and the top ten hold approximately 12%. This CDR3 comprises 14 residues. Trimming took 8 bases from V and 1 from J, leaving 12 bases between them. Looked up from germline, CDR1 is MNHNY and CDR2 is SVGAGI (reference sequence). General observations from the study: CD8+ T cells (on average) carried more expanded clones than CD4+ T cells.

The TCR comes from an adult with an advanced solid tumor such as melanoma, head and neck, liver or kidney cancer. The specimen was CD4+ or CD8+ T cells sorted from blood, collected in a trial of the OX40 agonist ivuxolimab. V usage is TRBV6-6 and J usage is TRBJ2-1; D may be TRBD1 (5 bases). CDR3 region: CASSLGRSYNEQFF. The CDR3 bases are TGTGCCAGCTCCTTGGGGCGATCCTACAATGAGCAGTTCTTC.